This passage covers 6 T cell receptor beta chains from one sample sequenced in a study of blood T cells in healthy people across ages. Alongside a J-beta primer mix, a sample-barcoded 5' primer served in a second PCR lasting about 7 to 12 cycles. Via MiXCR, TCRdb re-called the 5' RACE reads, giving one row per CDR3 protein. The sample has around 670,000 distinct CDR3 sequences; 25% to 35% are singletons. Source material: blood. These receptors all stem from an elderly woman in good health.

This clonotype was detected many times. The V and J genes are TRBV7-9 and TRBJ2-1, with TRBD2 matching over 8 bases. The V segment lost 5 bases and the J segment 4 bases; nucleotides outside the gene matches: 10. The CDR3 is 16 residues long. Germline V gene sequence: CDR1 SEHNR, CDR2 FQNEAQ (reference sequence). CDR3 residues: CASSPLGAGVYNEQFF. CDR3 DNA: TGTGCCAGCAGCCCTTTGGGAGCGGGGGTATACAATGAGCAGTTCTTC.

This clonotype has a count of ten or more. The chain recombines TRBV5-1 with TRBJ2-3; no firm D call. The germline CDR1 and CDR2 sequences are SGHRS and YFSETQ. The length of the CDR3 is 12 residues. V lost 7 bases and J 1 base, leaving 7 bases between the germline ends. CDR3 sequence: CASGEGTDTQYF. The CDR3 region has the DNA TGCGCCAGCGGTGAGGGCACAGATACGCAGTATTTT.

The sample holds many counts of this clonotype. The rearrangement uses TRBV6-6 and TRBJ1-2; D perhaps matches TRBD1 (5 bases). V lost 5 bases, J lost 5 bases, and 15 bases lay in between. The CDR3 is made up of 14 amino acids. CDR1 MNHNY and CDR2 SVGAGI come from the germline V gene (reference sequence). This chain's CDR3 is CASSTYRIDYGYTF. CDR3 nucleotides: TGTGCCAGCAGTACCTACAGGATAGATTATGGCTACACCTTC.

The chain uses TRBV9 and TRBJ2-3; 12 bases map to TRBD2. Trimming removed 1 base from V and 6 bases from J; junction bases left unmatched: 6. CDR1 SGDLS and CDR2 YYNGEE come from the germline V gene. This CDR3 comprises 16 residues. CDR3 loop: CASSVLAGGPVDTQYF. The CDR3 DNA reads TGTGCCAGCAGCGTACTAGCGGGGGGGCCTGTGGATACGCAGTATTTT. Supplemented by reference TRBV9 and TRBJ2-3, the full variable domain reads DSGVTQTPKHLITATGQRVTLRCSPRSGDLSVYWYQQSLDQGLQFLIQYYNGEERAKGNILERFSAQQFPDLHSELNLSSLELGDSALYFCASSVLAGGPVDTQYFGPGTRLTVL.

This clonotype was seen only once. At one end, the junction sequence differs from germline, possibly due to a read error. The V and J genes are TRBV6-5 and TRBJ2-3; D gene unclear. Germline CDR1 MNHEY, CDR2 SVGAGI. The CDR3 runs 16 residues. Here the CDR3 DNA reads TGCGCCAGCAGTTACTCGAAAGCGCGTCGATATGATACGCAGTATTTT. This sequence encodes CASSYSKARRYDTQYF.

J is TRBJ1-6 and V is TRBV4-2; 7 bases are shared with TRBD1. V lost 2 bases to trimming and J lost 5 bases; unmatched junction nucleotides: 9. This CDR3 has 17 residues. Germline V gives CDR1 LGHNA, CDR2 YNFKEQ. The chain's CDR3 is CASSQFVGGINNSPLHF. CDR3 nucleotides: TGTGCCAGCAGCCAATTCGTAGGGGGCATCAATAATTCACCCCTCCACTTT.